These T cell receptor beta chains were read from a single sample in a study of cytomegalovirus exposure and HLA in healthy donors. Profiling relied on immunoSEQ multiplex PCR, and the TCRdb table lists in-frame clones only, not all of them. Of some 180,000 clones in the sample, about 79% were seen once. Source material: PBMCs. The source of these receptors is a man aged 18 to 29 in good health and CMV-seronegative. Each CDR3 is given without its conserved first and last residue.

cdr3_length: 14
j_call: TRBJ2-1
v_call: TRBV27
cdr3_aa: ASSPWTSGGPNEQF

cdr3_length: 13
j_call: TRBJ2-7
v_call: TRBV6-5
cdr3_aa: ASSYSGPSTYEQY

cdr3_length: 9
j_call: TRBJ1-2
v_call: TRBV20-1
cdr3_aa: SARHRVGYT

cdr3_length: 13
j_call: .
v_call: TRBV4-1
cdr3_aa: ASSQSPYSSYEQY

cdr3_length: 13
j_call: TRBJ2-3
v_call: TRBV7-2
cdr3_aa: ASSLAFGGGDTQY

cdr3_length: 14
j_call: TRBJ2-4
v_call: TRBV7-9
cdr3_aa: ASSRTSGGLENIQY

cdr3_length: 13
j_call: TRBJ2-1
v_call: TRBV10-3
cdr3_aa: AINTNQAGGNEQF

cdr3_length: 10
j_call: TRBJ2-3
v_call: TRBV6-6
cdr3_aa: ASSYRTDTQY

cdr3_length: 12
j_call: TRBJ1-1
v_call: TRBV28
cdr3_aa: ASSFRGLNTEAF

cdr3_length: 11
j_call: TRBJ1-1
v_call: TRBV6-4
cdr3_aa: ASSPGQGGRAF

cdr3_length: 11
j_call: TRBJ2-5
v_call: TRBV7-9
cdr3_aa: ASSLGGRETQY

cdr3_length: 12
j_call: TRBJ1-4
v_call: TRBV6-6
cdr3_aa: ASKLGAGIEKLF

cdr3_length: 16
j_call: TRBJ2-3
v_call: TRBV2
cdr3_aa: ASSEGGGGALWTDTQY

cdr3_length: 13
j_call: TRBJ1-1
v_call: TRBV15
cdr3_aa: ATSRGGRGNTEAF

cdr3_length: 11
j_call: TRBJ1-2
v_call: TRBV28
cdr3_aa: ASRRQGAYGYT

cdr3_length: 10
j_call: TRBJ1-1
v_call: TRBV6-1
cdr3_aa: ASDRGGPEAF

cdr3_length: 8
j_call: TRBJ1-2
v_call: TRBV6-1
cdr3_aa: ASSRVGYT

cdr3_length: 11
j_call: TRBJ1-1
v_call: TRBV9
cdr3_aa: ASSVDSYTEAF

cdr3_length: 19
j_call: TRBJ1-2
v_call: TRBV5-1
cdr3_aa: ASSPKSSLPGADRLGYGYT

cdr3_length: 14
j_call: TRBJ1-1
v_call: TRBV28
cdr3_aa: ASSDAGQGAFTEAF

cdr3_length: 14
j_call: TRBJ2-4
v_call: TRBV6-6
cdr3_aa: ASSYSRQGRANIQY

cdr3_length: 10
j_call: TRBJ1-5
v_call: TRBV28
cdr3_aa: ASSLIYQPQH

cdr3_length: 10
j_call: TRBJ1-2
v_call: TRBV19
cdr3_aa: ASRQTGRGYT

cdr3_length: 13
j_call: TRBJ1-4
v_call: TRBV5-6
cdr3_aa: ASSLAGWAEEKLF

cdr3_length: 13
j_call: TRBJ2-7
v_call: TRBV28
cdr3_aa: ASSPARDRHYEQY

cdr3_length: 13
j_call: TRBJ1-5
v_call: TRBV6-1
cdr3_aa: ASSVSGSGNQPQH

cdr3_length: 12
j_call: TRBJ1-2
v_call: TRBV7-8
cdr3_aa: ASSYGGRVRGYT

cdr3_length: 13
j_call: TRBJ1-5
v_call: TRBV7-8
cdr3_aa: ASSLDEGRRQPQH

cdr3_length: 13
j_call: TRBJ2-7
v_call: TRBV6-5
cdr3_aa: ASRGLAGLISEQY

cdr3_length: 12
j_call: TRBJ2-7
v_call: TRBV9
cdr3_aa: ASSVTGTSYEQY

cdr3_length: 11
j_call: TRBJ1-2
v_call: TRBV9
cdr3_aa: ASSPIAGNGYT

cdr3_length: 10
j_call: TRBJ1-1
v_call: TRBV7-9
cdr3_aa: ASRRGGAEAF

cdr3_length: 15
j_call: TRBJ2-6
v_call: TRBV5-4
cdr3_aa: ASSLDRGKAGANVLT

cdr3_length: 14
j_call: TRBJ2-5
v_call: TRBV7-9
cdr3_aa: ASSLRTSAIQETQY

cdr3_length: 16
j_call: TRBJ2-3
v_call: TRBV5-1
cdr3_aa: ASSLWDRGVARTDTQY

cdr3_length: 13
j_call: TRBJ2-7
v_call: TRBV5-6
cdr3_aa: ASSLVPDSPYEQY

cdr3_length: 12
j_call: TRBJ1-4
v_call: TRBV6-1
cdr3_aa: ASSRGQTNEKLF

cdr3_length: 11
j_call: TRBJ2-2
v_call: TRBV7-2
cdr3_aa: ASSLDSIGELF

cdr3_length: 14
j_call: TRBJ2-2
v_call: TRBV5-4
cdr3_aa: ASSRTSGGGSGELF

cdr3_length: 10
j_call: .
v_call: TRBV28
cdr3_aa: ASGQLSYEQY